Listed below are T cell receptor beta chains from one sample, sequenced in a study of CD8+ T cells in alopecia areata. Data came from immunoSEQ multiplex PCR; TCRdb stores just in-frame clones and leaves some out. Of about 200,000 clones in the sample, over 55% were seen once. Sequencing was performed on CD4+ T cells sorted from blood, taken at week 24, from a patient treated with tofacitinib. These receptors came from a human donor with alopecia areata. Each CDR3 is given with its conserved first and last residue. The D gene is left open where the match is weak. Size is omitted from some rows. Given values are once, few, many or a class for expanded clones.

TRBV7-2	TRBJ2-5	NA	TRBD2	TGTGCCAGCAGCGCCGGCGGGGGAGAGACCCAGTACTTC	CASSAGGGETQYF
TRBV19	TRBJ2-3	few	NA	TGTGCCAGTAGAACGGGACTCTCTAGCACAGATACGCAGTATTTT	CASRTGLSSTDTQYF
TRBV2	TRBJ1-1	NA	NA	TGTGCCAGCAGGTTGGGGGCAGGGCAGGTTGAAACTGAAGCTTTCTTT	CASRLGAGQVETEAFF
TRBV30	TRBJ1-1	NA	TRBD1	TGTGCCTGGAGTGTACAGGGGGTGAACACTGAAGCTTTCTTT	CAWSVQGVNTEAFF
TRBV30	TRBJ1-1	NA	TRBD1	TGTGCCTGTAATACAGGGGGGCTTGAGACTGAAGCTATCTTT	CACNTGGLETEAIF
TRBV29-1	TRBJ2-1	NA	NA	TGCAGCGTGGGGGGTGGCAATGAGCAGTTCTTC	CSVGGGNEQFF
TRBV7-6	TRBJ1-4	NA	NA	TGTGCCAGCAGCTACGGAGGGGGAGGGACGAATGAAAAACTGTTTTTT	CASSYGGGGTNEKLFF
TRBV30	TRBJ2-1	NA	TRBD2	TGTGCCTGGAGTGTACGTCGGGAGGTGGGGAATGAGCAGTTCTTC	CAWSVRREVGNEQFF
TRBV18	TRBJ2-1	NA	TRBD2	TGTGCCAGCTCAAAGGTCCGGCGGGGGGGAGGCAATGAGCAGTTCTTC	CASSKVRRGGGNEQFF
TRBV11-2	TRBJ2-5	NA	NA	TGTGCCAGCAGCAACCGAGAGACCCAGTACTTC	CASSNRETQYF
TRBV29-1	TRBJ1-1	NA	NA	TGCAGCGTTTCTGGATTGAACACTGAAGCTTTCTTT	CSVSGLNTEAFF
TRBV29-1	TRBJ1-1	few	NA	TGCAGCGTTGAAGGGGCAGGGGTGAACACTGAAGCTTTCTTT	CSVEGAGVNTEAFF
TRBV30	TRBJ1-4	few	NA	TGTGCCTGGAGAAGCCAGGGTGGGGAAAAACTGTTTTTT	CAWRSQGGEKLFF
TRBV7-2	TRBJ2-7	NA	NA	TGTGCCAGCAGCTTTAGAGGGGACCTCGGGACCTACGAGCAGTACTTC	CASSFRGDLGTYEQYF
TRBV7-2	TRBJ1-6	NA	NA	TGTGCCAGCAGCTTAAACAGGCGATCACCCCTCCACTTT	CASSLNRRSPLHF
TRBV29-1	TRBJ1-2	NA	NA	TGCAGCGGTGGTAGCAGCTATGGCTACACCTTC	CSGGSSYGYTF
TRBV2	TRBJ1-6	NA	NA	TGTGCCAGCAGTCGGAACTCACCCCTCCACTTT	CASSRNSPLHF
TRBV5-1	TRBJ1-1	few	NA	TGCGCCAGCAGCAGAACAGGTGTAACTGAAGCTTTCTTT	CASSRTGVTEAFF
TRBV13	TRBJ2-7	few	NA	TGTGCCAGCAGCTTAGGGACAGTCCCCTACGAGCAGTACTTC	CASSLGTVPYEQYF
TRBV9	TRBJ1-6	NA	TRBD1	TGTGCCAGCAGCCCCAGGGGGGACAGGGGACCTAATTCACCCCTCCACTTT	CASSPRGDRGPNSPLHF
TRBV9	TRBJ2-3	NA	TRBD2	TGTGCCAGCAGCGTAAGGCTAGCGGGGGGAGATACGCAGTATTTT	CASSVRLAGGDTQYF
TRBV29-1	TRBJ1-1	NA	NA	TGCAGCGTTGCGAGGGGGAACACTGAAGCTTTCTTT	CSVARGNTEAFF
TRBV4-3	TRBJ2-5	NA	NA	TGCGCCAGCAGCCAAGACGTCCGCACCGGGACCCAAGAGACCCAGTACTTC	CASSQDVRTGTQETQYF
TRBV30	TRBJ1-2	NA	NA	TGTGCCTGGAGTGTAGGGGGGAATAACTATGGCTACACCTTC	CAWSVGGNNYGYTF
TRBV19	TRBJ2-3	few	NA	TGTGCCAGTAGTATCGGTCAAGATACGCAGTATTTT	CASSIGQDTQYF
TRBV5-1	TRBJ2-5	NA	NA	TGCGCCAGCAGCGGCGGCGGTTCCGATCGCCAAGAGACCCAGTACTTC	CASSGGGSDRQETQYF
TRBV6-6	TRBJ1-2	NA	TRBD1	TGTGCCAGCAGTAGACAGGGAAGTGGCTACACCTTC	CASSRQGSGYTF
TRBV29-1	TRBJ2-4	NA	NA	TGCAGCGTTGCCCTGGGAGAAACTCTCCGGGGAAACATTCAGTACTTC	CSVALGETLRGNIQYF
TRBV25-1	TRBJ2-1	NA	TRBD2	TGTGCCAGCAGCCCTCGGGCGGGGGGAGCGTACAATGAGCAGTTCTTC	CASSPRAGGAYNEQFF